This T cell receptor beta chain was sequenced during a study of response to subunit inactivated influenza vaccine. Using its own MiXCR run on the RT-PCR reads, TCRdb lists one record per CDR3 protein. Of about 830,000 distinct CDR3 sequences listed, about a fifth are singletons. The CDR3 covers 14 residues. V trimming: 7 bases; J trimming: 4 bases; junction bases outside the gene matches: 5. CDR1 is SEHNR and CDR2 is FQNEAQ in the germline V gene (reference sequence). The origin of this receptor is a man aged 50-60 years who received an inactivated influenza vaccine. The chain links TRBV7-9 to TRBJ2-1; 9 nucleotides line up with TRBD2. The sequencing here drew on PBMCs from blood, taken roughly 5 days after vaccination. The CDR3 protein is CASTRGLAYNEQFF. For the CDR3, the DNA is TGTGCCAGCACCAGGGGACTAGCTTACAATGAGCAGTTCTTC.